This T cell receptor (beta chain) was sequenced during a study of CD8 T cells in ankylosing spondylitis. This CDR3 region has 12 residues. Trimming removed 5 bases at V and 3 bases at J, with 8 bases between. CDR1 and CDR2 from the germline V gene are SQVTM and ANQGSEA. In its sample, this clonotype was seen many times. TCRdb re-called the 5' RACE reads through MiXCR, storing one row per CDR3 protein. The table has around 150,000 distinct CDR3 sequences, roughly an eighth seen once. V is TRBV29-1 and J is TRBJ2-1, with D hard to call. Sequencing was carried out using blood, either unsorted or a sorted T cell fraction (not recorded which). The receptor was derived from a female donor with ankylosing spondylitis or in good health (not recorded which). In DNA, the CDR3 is TGCAGCGTTAGGTTGGACTACAATGAGCAGTTCTTC. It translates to CSVRLDYNEQFF.